Sequencing of this T cell receptor (beta chain) was carried out in a study of blood T cell repertoires in COVID-19. The wider study: COVID-19 samples, acute and convalescent, were from the United States, Italy and Spain.

Here immunoSEQ multiplex PCR was the method, and the copy in TCRdb shows in-frame clones only, minus some. Among around 400,000 clones listed, under 90% were seen once. The germline CDR1 and CDR2 sequences are SGHRS and YFSETQ. V gave up 6 bases and J gave up 0 bases; unmatched junction bases: 7. CDR3 length: 17 amino acids. All enrollees were roughly 18 to 95 years old and from approximately 24 US areas. Each recovered donor of Cohort 3 presented with two negative PCRs, clearance, or symptom resolution. The sequenced sample consisted of PBMCs or T cells enriched from blood (not recorded which). This chain joins TRBV5-1 and TRBJ2-3, with 13 bases fitting TRBD2. The clonotype comes from a woman aged 25 to 39 who had recovered from COVID-19. The CDR3 region is CASMRLAGGVSTDTQYF. The CDR3, as DNA: TGCGCCAGCATGAGACTAGCGGGGGGTGTTAGCACAGATACGCAGTATTTT.